This T cell receptor beta chain emerged from a study of beta chain features in type 1 diabetes. Notes on the study in general: The study found that naive, central memory and Treg TCRB repertoires appeared more similar in patients than in healthy donors. VDJ junctions in type 1 diabetes patients carried more deletions and fewer insertions.

This clone has only a few counts. What it recognizes is unknown. Reverse transcribing all isolated RNA meant expressed TCRB transcripts were sequenced. Some clones are missing from TCRdb's copy, which holds only in-frame ones; the method was immunoSEQ multiplex PCR. Among 250,000 to 350,000 clones listed, roughly 15% were seen once. The collection from each donor was one heparinised blood draw averaging about 110 mL. Post-sort purity exceeded 95% for all sorted populations. CDR3 length: 14 amino acids. CDR1 is SGHKS, CDR2 YYEKEE, per germline (reference sequence). Deletions cut 4 bases from V and 1 base from J, with 11 bases between.

Sequenced material: central memory CD4+ T cells from blood. The V and J genes are TRBV5-5 and TRBJ1-1; the D gene is possibly TRBD1 (5 bases). This TCR was recovered from a man younger than 45 in good health. The CDR3 loop is CASSVGATNTEAFF. The CDR3 nucleotides read TGTGCCAGCAGCGTAGGGGCGACGAACACTGAAGCTTTCTTT.